This entry features one T cell receptor beta chain sequence. Antigen: not known. Using its own MiXCR run on the 5' RACE reads, TCRdb lists one record per CDR3 protein. The table lists over 60,000 distinct CDR3 sequences, roughly 9.1% of them singletons, with approximately 8% in the top ten. The record originates from a study of early T cells in non-severe SARS-CoV-2 infection. Findings and limits, study-wide: Anti-spike CD8 responses were favored in VDJdb matching, and private and CD4 specificities were missed.

V gave up 5 bases and J gave up 1 base, with 12 bases separating them. The CDR3 loop spans 16 amino acids. This TCR was sampled from an adult who was a healthcare worker with PCR-confirmed SARS-CoV-2 infection or an uninfected control (not recorded which). This chain links TRBV12-3 or TRBV12-4 with TRBJ2-6; tentative D call: TRBD1 (6 bases). Sequenced material: whole blood, taken at baseline. The CDR3 protein is CASSEFRGSGANVLTF. The CDR3 bases are TGTGCCAGCAGTGAATTCAGGGGATCTGGGGCCAACGTCCTGACTTTC.